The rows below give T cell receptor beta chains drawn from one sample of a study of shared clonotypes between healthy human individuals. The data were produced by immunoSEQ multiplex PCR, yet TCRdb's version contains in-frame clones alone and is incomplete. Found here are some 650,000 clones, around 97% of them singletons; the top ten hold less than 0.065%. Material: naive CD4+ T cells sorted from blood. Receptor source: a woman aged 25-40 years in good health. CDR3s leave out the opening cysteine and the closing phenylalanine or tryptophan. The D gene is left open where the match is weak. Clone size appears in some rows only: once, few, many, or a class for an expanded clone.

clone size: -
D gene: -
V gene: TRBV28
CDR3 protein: ASSTGTNTEAF

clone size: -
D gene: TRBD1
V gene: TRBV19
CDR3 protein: ASNLGRDRGLSNQPQH

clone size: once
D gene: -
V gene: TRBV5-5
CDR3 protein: ASRGMGEVGLSGTQY

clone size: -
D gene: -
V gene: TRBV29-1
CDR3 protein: SAGGFGNTIY

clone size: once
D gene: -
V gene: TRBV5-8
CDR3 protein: ASSPWGFGANVLT

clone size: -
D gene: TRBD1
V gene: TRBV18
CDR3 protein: ASSPLGTGDVEQF

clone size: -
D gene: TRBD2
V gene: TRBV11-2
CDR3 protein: ASSPRPAGIRDTQY

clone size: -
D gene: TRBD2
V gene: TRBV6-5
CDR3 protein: ASSYSSGSPYEQY

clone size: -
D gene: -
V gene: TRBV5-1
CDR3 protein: ASSGHGGIAKNIQY

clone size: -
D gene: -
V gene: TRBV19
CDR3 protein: ASSMNRDSGNTIY

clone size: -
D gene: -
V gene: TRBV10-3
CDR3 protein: AISPEEGTEAF

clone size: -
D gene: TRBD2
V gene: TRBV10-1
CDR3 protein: ASSGGGSGRNEQF

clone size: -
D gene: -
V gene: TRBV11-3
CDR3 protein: ASSLMGDNTEAF

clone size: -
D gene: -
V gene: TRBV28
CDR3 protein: ATNYRRDGSSEQY

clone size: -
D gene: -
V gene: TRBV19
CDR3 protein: ASSTGGAGTGELF